This entry features one TCR beta chain sequence. This entry belongs to a study of blood T cell repertoires in COVID-19. Per the original data handling: Reference gene primer amplification gave estimated nucleated cell counts. Only in-frame clones appear in the TCRdb table, and some are missing; sequencing was by immunoSEQ multiplex PCR. V and J calls and clone size are copied from that table; D and trimming were computed from the DNA. Of 90,000 to 130,000 clones in the sample, 60% to 85% are singletons; the top ten hold more than 1.5%. The ends were cut back, 4 bases at V and 8 bases at J, with 14 bases in the middle. In germline, CDR1 is LNHDA, CDR2 SQIVND (reference sequence). This CDR3 has 14 amino acids.

The sequenced sample consisted of peripheral blood. The V call is TRBV19, the J call TRBJ1-4, with D perhaps matching TRBD1 (5 bases). This receptor was obtained from a woman in her thirties or forties with acute or convalescent COVID-19. The CDR3, as DNA: TGTGCCAGTAGTAGGTTGCAGGGTGGAGAAAAACTGTTTTTT. Residues: CASSRLQGGEKLFF.